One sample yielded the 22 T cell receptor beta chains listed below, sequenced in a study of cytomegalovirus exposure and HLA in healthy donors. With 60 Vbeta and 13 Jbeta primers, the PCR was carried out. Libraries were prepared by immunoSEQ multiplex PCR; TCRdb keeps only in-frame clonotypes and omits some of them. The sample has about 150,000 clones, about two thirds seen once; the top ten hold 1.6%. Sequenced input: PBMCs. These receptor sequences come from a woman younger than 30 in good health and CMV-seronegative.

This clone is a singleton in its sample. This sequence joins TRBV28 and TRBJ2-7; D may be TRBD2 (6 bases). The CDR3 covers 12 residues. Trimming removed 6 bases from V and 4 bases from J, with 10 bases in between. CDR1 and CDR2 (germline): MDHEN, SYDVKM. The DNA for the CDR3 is TGTGCCAGCAGCCAGGAGGGGTACGAGCAGTACTTC. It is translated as CASSQEGYEQYF. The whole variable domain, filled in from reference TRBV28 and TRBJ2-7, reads DVKVTQSSRYLVKRTGEKVFLECVQDMDHENMFWYRQDPGLGLRLIYFSYDVKMKEKGDIPEGYSVSREKKERFSLILESASTNQTSMYLCASSQEGYEQYFGPGTRLTVT.

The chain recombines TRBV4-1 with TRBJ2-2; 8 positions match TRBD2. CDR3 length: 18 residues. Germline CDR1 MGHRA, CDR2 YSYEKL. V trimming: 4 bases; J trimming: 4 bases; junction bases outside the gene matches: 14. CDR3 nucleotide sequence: TGCGCCAGCAGCCTAATTCTCCAGCGGGAGTTGAGCACCGGGGAGCTGTTTTTT. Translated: CASSLILQRELSTGELFF.

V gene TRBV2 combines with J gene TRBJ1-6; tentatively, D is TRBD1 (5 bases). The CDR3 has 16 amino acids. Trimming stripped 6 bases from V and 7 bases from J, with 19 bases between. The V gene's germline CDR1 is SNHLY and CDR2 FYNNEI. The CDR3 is CASSEHSGVGNSPLHF. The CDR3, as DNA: TGTGCCAGCAGCGAACACTCGGGGGTAGGAAATTCACCCCTCCACTTT. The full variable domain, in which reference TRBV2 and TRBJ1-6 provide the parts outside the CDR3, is EPEVTQTPSHQVTQMGQEVILRCVPISNHLYFYWYRQILGQKVEFLVSFYNNEISEKSEIFDDQFSVERPDGSNFTLKIRSTKLEDSAMYFCASSEHSGVGNSPLHFGNGTRLTVT.

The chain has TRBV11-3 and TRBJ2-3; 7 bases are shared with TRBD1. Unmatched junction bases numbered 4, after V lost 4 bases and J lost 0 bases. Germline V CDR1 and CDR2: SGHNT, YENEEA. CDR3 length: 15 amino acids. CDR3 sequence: CASSWGTASTDTQYF. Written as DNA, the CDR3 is TGTGCCAGCAGCTGGGGGACAGCTAGCACAGATACGCAGTATTTT.

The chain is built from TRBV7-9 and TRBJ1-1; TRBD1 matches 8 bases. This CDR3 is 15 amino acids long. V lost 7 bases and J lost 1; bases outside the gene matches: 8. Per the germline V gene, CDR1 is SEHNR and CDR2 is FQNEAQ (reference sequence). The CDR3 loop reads CASTPGRGPNTEAFF. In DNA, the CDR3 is TGTGCCAGCACCCCAGGCAGGGGGCCGAACACTGAAGCTTTCTTT.

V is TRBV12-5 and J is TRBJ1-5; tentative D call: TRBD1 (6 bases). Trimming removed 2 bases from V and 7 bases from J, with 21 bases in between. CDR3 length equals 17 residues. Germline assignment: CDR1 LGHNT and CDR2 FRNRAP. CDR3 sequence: CASGLILGGQGMQPQHF. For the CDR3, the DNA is TGTGCTAGTGGTTTGATCCTCGGGGGGCAGGGTATGCAGCCCCAGCATTTT. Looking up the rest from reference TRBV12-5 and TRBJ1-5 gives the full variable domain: DARVTQTPRHKVTEMGQEVTMRCQPILGHNTVFWYRQTMMQGLELLAYFRNRAPLDDSGMPKDRFSAEMPDATLATLKIQPSEPRDSAVYFCASGLILGGQGMQPQHFGDGTRLSIL.

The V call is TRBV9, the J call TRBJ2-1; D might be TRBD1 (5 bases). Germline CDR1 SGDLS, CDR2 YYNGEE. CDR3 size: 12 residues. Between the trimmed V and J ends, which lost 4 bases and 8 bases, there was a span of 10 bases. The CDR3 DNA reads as TGTGCCAGCAGCCCAGGGTGGGATGAGCAGTTCTTC. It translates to CASSPGWDEQFF.

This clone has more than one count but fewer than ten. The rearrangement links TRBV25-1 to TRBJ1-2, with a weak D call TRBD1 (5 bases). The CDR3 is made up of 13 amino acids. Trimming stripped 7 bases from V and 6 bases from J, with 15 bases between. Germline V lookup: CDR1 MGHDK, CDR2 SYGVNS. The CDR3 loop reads CASTGILTNGYTF. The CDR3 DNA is TGTGCCAGCACAGGGATCCTCACCAATGGCTACACCTTC.

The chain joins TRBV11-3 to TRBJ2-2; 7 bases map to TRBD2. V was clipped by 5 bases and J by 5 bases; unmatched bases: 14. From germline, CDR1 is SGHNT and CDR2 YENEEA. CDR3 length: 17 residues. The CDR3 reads CASSGDGGTTGTGELFF. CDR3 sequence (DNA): TGTGCCAGCAGCGGGGACGGGGGGACTACGGGGACCGGGGAGCTGTTTTTT.

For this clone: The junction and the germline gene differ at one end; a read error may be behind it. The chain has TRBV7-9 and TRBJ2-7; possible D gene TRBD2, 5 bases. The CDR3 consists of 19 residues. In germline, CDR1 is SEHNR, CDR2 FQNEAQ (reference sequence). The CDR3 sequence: CSSSEPLGIPGVLRSEQYF. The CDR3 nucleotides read TGTTCCAGCAGCGAACCCCTCGGGATACCCGGGGTACTACGTTCGGAGCAGTACTTC.

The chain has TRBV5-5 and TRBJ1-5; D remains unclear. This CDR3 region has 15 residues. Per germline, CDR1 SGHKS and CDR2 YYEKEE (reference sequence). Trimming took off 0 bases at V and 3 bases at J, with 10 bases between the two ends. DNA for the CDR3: TGTGCCAGCAGCTTGGCGATAACGGTCAATCAGCCCCAGCATTTT. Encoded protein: CASSLAITVNQPQHF.

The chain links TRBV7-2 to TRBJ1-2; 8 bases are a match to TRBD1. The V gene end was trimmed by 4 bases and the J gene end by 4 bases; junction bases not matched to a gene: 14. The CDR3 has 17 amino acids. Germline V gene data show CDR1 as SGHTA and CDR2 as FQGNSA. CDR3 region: CASSSSHRDRPLYGYTF. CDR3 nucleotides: TGTGCCAGCAGCTCCTCCCACCGGGACAGGCCCCTCTATGGCTACACCTTC.

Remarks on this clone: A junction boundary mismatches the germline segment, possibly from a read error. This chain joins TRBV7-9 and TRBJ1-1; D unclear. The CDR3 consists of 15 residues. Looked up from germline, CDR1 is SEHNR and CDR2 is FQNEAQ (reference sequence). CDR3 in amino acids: CSSSNWERLTVSAFF. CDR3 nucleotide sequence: TGTTCCAGCAGCAATTGGGAGCGACTAACCGTATCGGCTTTCTTT.

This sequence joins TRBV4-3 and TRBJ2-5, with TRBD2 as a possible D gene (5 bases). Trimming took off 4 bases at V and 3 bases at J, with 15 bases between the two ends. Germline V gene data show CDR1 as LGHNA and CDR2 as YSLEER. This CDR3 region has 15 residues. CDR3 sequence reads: CASSRWGANKETQYF. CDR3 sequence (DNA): TGCGCCAGCAGCCGGTGGGGAGCGAACAAAGAGACCCAGTACTTC.

CDR3 amino acids: CASSEQGGNQPQHF. The DNA of the CDR3 is TGTGCCAGCAGTGAACAGGGGGGCAATCAGCCCCAGCATTTT. This chain links TRBV6-1 with TRBJ1-5, with 7 bases lining up with TRBD1. The germline gives CDR1 MNHNS, CDR2 SASEGT. The V and J ends lost 2 bases and 2 bases, in that order; junction bases with no gene match: 0. The CDR3 is 14 residues long.

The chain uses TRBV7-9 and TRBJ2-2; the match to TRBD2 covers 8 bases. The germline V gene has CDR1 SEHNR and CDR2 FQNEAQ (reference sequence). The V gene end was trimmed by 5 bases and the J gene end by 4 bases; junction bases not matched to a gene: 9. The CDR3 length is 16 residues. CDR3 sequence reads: CASSQLAVTSTGELFF. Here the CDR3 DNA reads TGTGCCAGCAGCCAACTAGCGGTTACGAGCACCGGGGAGCTGTTTTTT.

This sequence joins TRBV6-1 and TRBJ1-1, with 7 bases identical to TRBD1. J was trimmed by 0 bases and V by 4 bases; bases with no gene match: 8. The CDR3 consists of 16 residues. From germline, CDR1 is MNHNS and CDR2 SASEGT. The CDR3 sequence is CASSADRVFMNTEAFF. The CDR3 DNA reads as TGTGCCAGCAGTGCAGACAGGGTTTTTATGAACACTGAAGCTTTCTTT.

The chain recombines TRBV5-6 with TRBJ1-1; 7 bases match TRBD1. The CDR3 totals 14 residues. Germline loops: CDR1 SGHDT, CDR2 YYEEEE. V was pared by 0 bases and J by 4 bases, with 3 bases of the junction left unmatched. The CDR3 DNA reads TGTGCCAGCAGCTTGGTTCCAGGGGGCACTGAAGCTTTCTTT. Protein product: CASSLVPGGTEAFF.

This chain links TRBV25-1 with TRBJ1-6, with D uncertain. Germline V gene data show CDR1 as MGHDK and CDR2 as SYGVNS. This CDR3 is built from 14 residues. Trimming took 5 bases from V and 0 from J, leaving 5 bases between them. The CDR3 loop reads CASSYYSYNSPLHF. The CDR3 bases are TGTGCCAGCAGTTACTACTCCTATAATTCACCCCTCCACTTT.

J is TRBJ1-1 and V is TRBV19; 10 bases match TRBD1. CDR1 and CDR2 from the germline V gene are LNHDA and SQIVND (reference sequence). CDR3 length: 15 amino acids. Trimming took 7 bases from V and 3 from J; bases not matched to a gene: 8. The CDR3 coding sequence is TGTGCCAGTACGAGAGGGACAGGGGTTGACACTGAAGCTTTCTTT. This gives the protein CASTRGTGVDTEAFF. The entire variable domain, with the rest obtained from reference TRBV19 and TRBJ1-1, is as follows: DGGITQSPKYLFRKEGQNVTLSCEQNLNHDAMYWYRQDPGQGLRLIYYSQIVNDFQKGDIAEGYSVSREKKESFPLTVTSAQKNPTAFYLCASTRGTGVDTEAFFGQGTRLTVV.

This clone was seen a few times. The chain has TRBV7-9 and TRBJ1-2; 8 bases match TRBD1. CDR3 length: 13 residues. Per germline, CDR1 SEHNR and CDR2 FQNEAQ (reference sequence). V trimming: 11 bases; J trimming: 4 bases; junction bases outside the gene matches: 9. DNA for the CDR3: TGTGCCCTCGGTGACAGGGGCAGCTATGGCTACACCTTC. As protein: CALGDRGSYGYTF.

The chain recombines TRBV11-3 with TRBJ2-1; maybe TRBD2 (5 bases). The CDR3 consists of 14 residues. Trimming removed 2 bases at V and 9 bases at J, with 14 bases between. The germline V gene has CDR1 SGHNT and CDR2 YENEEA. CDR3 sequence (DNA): TGTGCCAGCAGCTTACAGCTGTTACTAGGTGAGCAGTTCTTC. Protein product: CASSLQLLLGEQFF.